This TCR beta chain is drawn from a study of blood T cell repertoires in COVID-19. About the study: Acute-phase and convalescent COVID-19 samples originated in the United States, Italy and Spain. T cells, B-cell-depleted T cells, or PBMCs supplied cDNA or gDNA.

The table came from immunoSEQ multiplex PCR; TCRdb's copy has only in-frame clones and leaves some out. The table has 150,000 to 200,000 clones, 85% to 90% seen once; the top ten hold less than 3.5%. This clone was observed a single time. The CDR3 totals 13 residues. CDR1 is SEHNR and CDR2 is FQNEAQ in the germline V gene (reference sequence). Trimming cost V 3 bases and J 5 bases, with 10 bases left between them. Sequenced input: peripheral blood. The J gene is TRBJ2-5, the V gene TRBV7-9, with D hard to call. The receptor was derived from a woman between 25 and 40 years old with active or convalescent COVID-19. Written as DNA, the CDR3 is TGTGCCAGCAGCTTGAGCCTCTTGGAGACCCAGTACTTC. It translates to CASSLSLLETQYF.